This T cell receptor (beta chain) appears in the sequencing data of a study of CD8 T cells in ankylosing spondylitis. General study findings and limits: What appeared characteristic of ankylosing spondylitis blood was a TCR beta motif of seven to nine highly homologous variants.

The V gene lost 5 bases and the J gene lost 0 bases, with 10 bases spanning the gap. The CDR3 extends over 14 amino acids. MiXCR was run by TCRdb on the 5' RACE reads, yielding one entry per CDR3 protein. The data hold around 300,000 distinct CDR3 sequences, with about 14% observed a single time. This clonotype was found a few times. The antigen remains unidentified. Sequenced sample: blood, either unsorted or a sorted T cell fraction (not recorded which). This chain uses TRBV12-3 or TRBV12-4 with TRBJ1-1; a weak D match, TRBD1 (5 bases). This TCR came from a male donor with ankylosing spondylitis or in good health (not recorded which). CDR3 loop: CASSRAGMNTEAFF. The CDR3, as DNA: TGTGCCAGCAGTCGGGCAGGGATGAACACTGAAGCTTTCTTT.